This TCR beta chain is drawn from a study of tumor-infiltrating lymphocytes in primary liver carcinoma. Study information: Productive TCRbeta read yields ran from roughly 4 to 7.5 million per sample and were similar between tissues.

Broader study findings: Tumor samples exhibited a significantly greater top-250-clone fraction than blood samples (p = 0.039). Whereas tumor region pairs overlapped more, tumor-adjacent and tumor-blood pairs overlapped less.

Researchers drew blood RNA from unsorted whole blood and extracted germline DNA as well. The trim removed 7 bases at V and 3 bases at J, leaving 8 bases unmatched. The CDR3 contains 15 residues. CDR1 is MNHNS, CDR2 SASEGT, per germline. TCR beta cDNA was made from 450 to 550 ng total RNA with a constant-region primer. It was through three nested multiplex PCR rounds of slightly modified ARM-PCR that TCR beta libraries arose. TRBV1-TRBV30 forward primers paired with a C-beta reverse primer were used in the first two PCR rounds, which ran roughly 10 cycles each. TCRdb processed the multiplex PCR reads anew with MiXCR; each CDR3 protein has one entry. Of 300,000 to 350,000 distinct CDR3 sequences listed, more than 55% were seen once; the top ten hold approximately 15%. A note on this clonotype: Its antigen is not identified. This clone may be a read error of a much larger clone one base away.

The chain couples TRBV6-1 to TRBJ2-3; 9 bases agree with TRBD2. The specimen was peripheral blood. The clonotype comes from a woman in her twenties or thirties with primary liver carcinoma and hepatitis B virus infection. The CDR3 coding sequence is TGTGCCAGCATTTCTCTAGCGGGGAGGACAGATACGCAGTATTTT. Protein product: CASISLAGRTDTQYF.